The TCR beta chain under discussion was sequenced for a study of cytotoxic CD8 clonotypes in ibrutinib-treated CLL. On the study more broadly: Partial response was seen in roughly 24 patients and complete response in 2; after median around 69 months, around 15 stayed remitted, about twelve progressed. Average yields of roughly 260,000 productive templates and around 100,000 productive rearrangements characterized the samples.

V shed 5 bases and J shed 5 bases, with 11 bases lying between them. This CDR3 spans 13 amino acids. CDR1 is KGHSH, CDR2 LQKENI, per germline. Notes on this clone: Antigen unknown.

Genomic DNA in an amount of approximately 2 micrograms was extracted from cryopreserved PBMCs and used for the preparation of TCR beta libraries. Clones were read by immunoSEQ multiplex PCR, and TCRdb kept only the in-frame ones, dropping some. The profile shows more than 200,000 clones, 70% of them singletons. Study findings and constraints: Clonality correlated strongly with circulating CD8+ T cells and exceeded age-matched healthy donors at baseline.

The sample was PBMCs, taken after 24 months of ibrutinib treatment. This sequence was found in a human donor with chronic lymphocytic leukemia. The chain links TRBV18 to TRBJ2-3; the D gene could be TRBD1 or TRBD2 (5 bases each). This CDR3 is CASSKPGLDTQYF. The CDR3 region has the DNA TGTGCCAGCTCAAAGCCGGGGCTAGATACGCAGTATTTT.